This T cell receptor beta chain was sequenced in a study of OX40 agonist ivuxolimab in advanced cancers. CDR3 length: 15 residues. From germline, CDR1 is MNHEY and CDR2 SMNVEV (reference sequence). With 5 bases clipped from V and 2 bases from J, the junction kept 8 bases outside the gene matches. The table came from immunoSEQ multiplex PCR; TCRdb's copy has only in-frame clones and leaves some out. The sample shows 65,000 to 70,000 clones, 80% to 90% of them seen only once. No patient had autoimmune disease or received systemic immunosuppression. Study-wide results and limits: Expansion of clones was among the lowest in partial responders at 0.1-3.0 mg/kg. CD4+ and CD8+ blood T cells expanded clonally by week 6 at 0.1 to 3.0 mg/kg.

Comment on this clone: Its antigen is not known.

The material sequenced was CD4+ or CD8+ T cells sorted from blood, taken in a trial of the OX40 agonist ivuxolimab. The chain links TRBV27 to TRBJ2-7; 8 nucleotides match TRBD1. The sequence came from an adult with an advanced solid tumor such as melanoma, head and neck, liver or kidney cancer. CDR3 DNA sequence: TGTGCCAGCAGTCCTGGGACAGGCGAAACCTACGAGCAGTACTTC. Protein product: CASSPGTGETYEQYF.